The 32 T cell receptor beta chains reported below all come from one sample, sequenced in a study of shared clonotypes between healthy human individuals. Clones were sequenced by immunoSEQ multiplex PCR, and TCRdb holds only the in-frame ones, with some missing. The table has about 2.4 million clones, around nine tenths seen once; the top ten hold over 0.12%. What was sequenced was naive CD4+ T cells sorted from blood. Indicated subset: CD45RA+ positively selected. All receptors come from a man younger than 35 in good health.

This chain connects TRBV12-2 to TRBJ2-7; TRBD1 is the table's D call, not checked against the DNA. TRBV12-2 is flagged as a pseudogene. CDR3 size: 14 residues. CDR3 sequence reads: CASRPRDRALEQYF. The CDR3 DNA reads TGTGCAAGTCGCCCCCGGGACAGGGCTCTCGAGCAGTACTTC.

The sample holds one count of this clone. The chain employs TRBV10-2 and TRBJ2-7; 7 nucleotides match TRBD1. Germline V CDR1 and CDR2: WSHSY, SAAADI. V lost 6 bases and J lost 2; bases outside the gene matches: 4. The CDR3 length is 13 residues. CDR3 DNA: TGCGCCAGCAGGGCCGGGACAGCCTACGAGCAGTACTTC. Translation gives CASRAGTAYEQYF.

The gene calls are TRBV5-1 and TRBJ2-7, with 7 bases that match TRBD1. CDR1 and CDR2 from the germline V gene are SGHRS and YFSETQ. V lost 3 bases and J lost 0; bases outside the gene matches: 12. The CDR3 sequence is 17 residues long. This CDR3 reads CASSSSPRDRASYEQYF. The CDR3 DNA is TGCGCCAGCAGCTCGTCGCCCCGGGACAGAGCCTCCTACGAGCAGTACTTC. Full variable domain (outside the CDR3, taken from reference TRBV5-1 and TRBJ2-7): KAGVTQTPRYLIKTRGQQVTLSCSPISGHRSVSWYQQTPGQGLQFLFEYFSETQRNKGNFPGRFSGRQFSNSRSEMNVSTLELGDSALYLCASSSSPRDRASYEQYFGPGTRLTVT.

This chain joins TRBV4-3 and TRBJ2-7, with no clear D. The germline V gene has CDR1 LGHNA and CDR2 YSLEER. CDR3 size: 14 residues. Trimming stripped 5 bases from V and 0 bases from J, with 11 bases between. The DNA of the CDR3 is TGCGCCAGCAGCGCCGAGAAGGGCTCCTACGAGCAGTACTTC. Residues: CASSAEKGSYEQYF.

The chain uses TRBV2 and TRBJ2-5, with 11 nucleotides matching TRBD2. V shed 2 bases and J 5 bases; nucleotides not matched to a gene: 7. Germline V CDR1 and CDR2: SNHLY, FYNNEI. The CDR3 sequence is 16 residues long. This CDR3 reads CASSERTSGLQETQYF. Written as DNA, the CDR3 is TGTGCCAGCAGTGAACGGACTAGCGGGCTGCAGGAGACCCAGTACTTC.

V gene TRBV14 combines with J gene TRBJ2-3, with 8 bases matching TRBD2. The germline CDR1 and CDR2 sequences are SGHDN and FVKESK. CDR3 size: 15 residues. The junction had 3 bases not matched to a gene; V was cut back by 3 bases and J by 1 base. CDR3 in DNA: TGTGCCAGCAGCCAGGGCGGGGGGCGCACAGATACGCAGTATTTT. Protein: CASSQGGGRTDTQYF.

The chain couples TRBV20-1 to TRBJ1-2; the D gene is possibly TRBD1 (5 bases). With 6 bases removed from V and 4 bases from J, the gap between germline ends came to 9 bases. The CDR3 contains 11 residues. Germline CDR1 reads DFQATT; CDR2 reads SNEGSKA (reference sequence). The CDR3 bases are TGCAGTGCCCGACAGACCTATGGCTACACCTTC. This encodes CSARQTYGYTF.

The rearrangement uses TRBV28 and TRBJ1-2; D unclear. CDR3 length equals 13 residues. V was shortened by 2 bases and J by 7 bases, with 11 bases between the two germline ends. Germline V lookup: CDR1 MDHEN, CDR2 SYDVKM. The CDR3 is CASSLAGIGGYTF. The DNA for the CDR3 is TGTGCCAGCAGTTTAGCGGGTATAGGTGGCTACACCTTC.

Only one count was recorded for this clone. This sequence joins TRBV6-5 and TRBJ1-4, with 8 bases aligning to TRBD1. Per germline, CDR1 MNHEY and CDR2 SVGAGI. The J segment lost 7 bases and the V segment lost 2 bases, leaving 6 bases of the junction unmatched. This CDR3 has 15 residues. The CDR3 loop reads CASSYLTGESEKLFF. In DNA form, the CDR3 reads TGTGCCAGCAGTTACCTGACAGGGGAGAGTGAAAAACTGTTTTTT.

The chain uses TRBV7-9 and TRBJ2-1, with TRBD1 matching over 9 bases. The CDR3 extends over 14 amino acids. V lost 3 bases, J lost 8 bases, and 5 bases stayed unmatched. Germline V gene sequence: CDR1 SEHNR, CDR2 FQNEAQ (reference sequence). The CDR3 loop is CASSFDRGSDEQFF. CDR3 sequence (DNA): TGTGCCAGCAGCTTCGACAGGGGGAGCGATGAGCAGTTCTTC.

This sequence joins TRBV7-9 and TRBJ2-5; D is possibly TRBD2 (5 bases). Germline V gives CDR1 SEHNR, CDR2 FQNEAQ (reference sequence). V lost 5 bases and J lost 4, with 14 bases in between. CDR3 size: 14 residues. The CDR3 spells CASSPLGARETQYF. CDR3 DNA: TGTGCCAGCAGCCCTTTGGGAGCCAGAGAGACCCAGTACTTC.

This chain connects TRBV7-2 to TRBJ2-1; 8 bases line up with TRBD2. The CDR3 has 14 amino acids. CDR1 is SGHTA and CDR2 is FQGNSA in the germline V gene. Unmatched junction bases numbered 9, after V lost 5 bases and J lost 9 bases. The CDR3 sequence: CASSPGTSGSEQFF. The CDR3 region has the DNA TGTGCCAGCAGCCCCGGGACTAGTGGTAGTGAGCAGTTCTTC.

This clone was seen a handful of times. The genes are TRBV30 and TRBJ2-5, with D possibly called TRBD1 or TRBD2 (5 bases each). Germline V gives CDR1 GTSNPN, CDR2 SVGIG (reference sequence). The V gene lost 5 bases and the J gene lost 11 bases, with 15 bases spanning the gap. The CDR3 is made up of 11 amino acids. CDR3 nucleotides: TGTGCCTGGGCTGATTGGGACGCGCAGTACTTC. It codes for CAWADWDAQYF.

The chain uses TRBV15 and TRBJ1-5; possibly TRBD1 for D (5 bases). The CDR3 has 14 residues. V was shortened by 6 bases and J by 3 bases, with 12 bases between the two germline ends. CDR1 and CDR2 (germline): LNHNV, YYDKDF (reference sequence). In DNA form, the CDR3 reads TGTGCCACCAGTCTATCCGGGACCAATCAGCCCCAGCATTTT. Protein: CATSLSGTNQPQHF. Looking up the rest from reference TRBV15 and TRBJ1-5 gives the full variable domain: DAMVIQNPRYQVTQFGKPVTLSCSQTLNHNVMYWYQQKSSQAPKLLFHYYDKDFNNEADTPDNFQSRRPNTSFCFLDIRSPGLGDTAMYLCATSLSGTNQPQHFGDGTRLSIL.

CDR3 region: CASSHLTATASSGNTIYF. CDR3 coding DNA: TGTGCCAGCAGCCACCTGACTGCGACAGCAAGCTCTGGAAACACCATATATTTT. This chain connects TRBV4-2 to TRBJ1-3; weak D call: TRBD1 (5 bases). Germline V gene data show CDR1 as LGHNA and CDR2 as YNFKEQ. Deletions cut 3 bases from V and 0 bases from J, with 18 bases between. The CDR3 length is 18 residues.

Details on this clone: Other DNA sequences in the sample encode the same CDR3. This chain joins TRBV27 and TRBJ1-6; TRBD1 aligns across 8 bases. The ends lost 6 bases at V and 7 bases at J; junction bases unmatched: 2. The germline V gene has CDR1 MNHEY and CDR2 SMNVEV (reference sequence). The CDR3 loop spans 13 amino acids. The CDR3 nucleotides are TGTGCCAGCAGCGGACAGGGAAATTCACCCCTCCACTTT. This gives the protein CASSGQGNSPLHF.

Worth noting for this clone: The same CDR3 can be traced to other DNA sequences in this sample. The chain joins TRBV7-2 to TRBJ2-1; TRBD2 aligns across 10 bases. CDR3 length: 15 amino acids. CDR1 SGHTA and CDR2 FQGNSA come from the germline V gene. Trimming at V came to 1 base and at J to 7 bases, leaving 4 bases not matched to a gene. The CDR3 loop is CASSLVAGGGNEQFF. As DNA, the CDR3 is TGTGCCAGCAGCTTAGTAGCGGGAGGTGGAAATGAGCAGTTCTTC. The full variable domain, rest sourced from reference TRBV7-2 and TRBJ2-1, is GAGVSQSPSNKVTEKGKDVELRCDPISGHTALYWYRQSLGQGLEFLIYFQGNSAPDKSGLPSDRFSAERTGGSVSTLTIQRTQQEDSAVYLCASSLVAGGGNEQFFGPGTRLTVL.

The chain carries TRBV5-8 and TRBJ2-6; D remains unclear. This CDR3 is 13 amino acids long. V was cut by 4 bases and J by 0 bases, with 2 bases left in between. Germline V lookup: CDR1 SGHTS, CDR2 YDEGEE. The CDR3 nucleotides are TGTGCCAGCAGCGACTCTGGGGCCAACGTCCTGACTTTC. Translated, it gives CASSDSGANVLTF.

The rearrangement joins TRBV5-4 to TRBJ1-1; D unresolved. The CDR3 spans 14 residues. Trimming left V 1 base short and J 0 bases short, with 7 bases between. In germline, CDR1 is SGHNT, CDR2 YYREEE (reference sequence). CDR3 in DNA: TGTGCCAGCAGCTTGCATCAAGTGAACACTGAAGCTTTCTTT. This codes for CASSLHQVNTEAFF. Full variable domain (remainder filled in from reference TRBV5-4 and TRBJ1-1): ETGVTQSPTHLIKTRGQQVTLRCSSQSGHNTVSWYQQALGQGPQFIFQYYREEENGRGNFPPRFSGLQFPNYSSELNVNALELDDSALYLCASSLHQVNTEAFFGQGTRLTVV.

V and J are TRBV2 and TRBJ2-7, with D possibly being TRBD1 (7 bases). The CDR3 extends over 14 amino acids. Deletions cut 7 bases from V and 4 bases from J, with 17 bases between. Germline assignment: CDR1 SNHLY and CDR2 FYNNEI. The DNA of the CDR3 is TGTGCCAGCACCACCAGGGGGGTTAGTTACGAGCAGTACTTC. Its translation is CASTTRGVSYEQYF.

The rearrangement joins TRBV27 to TRBJ2-1, with 7 bases fitting TRBD1. With 4 bases clipped from V and 2 bases from J, the junction kept 8 bases outside the gene matches. The germline V gene encodes CDR1 MNHEY and CDR2 SMNVEV (reference sequence). This CDR3 spans 16 amino acids. CDR3 sequence reads: CASSSGDRNTYNEQFF. In DNA form, the CDR3 reads TGTGCCAGCAGTTCCGGGGACAGAAACACCTACAATGAGCAGTTCTTC.

The sample holds one count of this clone. The chain links TRBV4-1 to TRBJ1-3, with TRBD1 as a possible D gene (6 bases). Germline CDR1 MGHRA, CDR2 YSYEKL. CDR3 length equals 16 residues. V was trimmed by 1 base and J by 5 bases, leaving 15 bases between them. For the CDR3, the DNA is TGCGCCAGCAGCCAAGCCGGGGGGAGGGGGAGAAACACCATATATTTT. Translated: CASSQAGGRGRNTIYF.

V usage is TRBV30 and J usage is TRBJ2-5, with D tentatively TRBD2 (5 bases). The J call is in doubt because the DNA end fits TRBJ2-7 better. CDR1 GTSNPN and CDR2 SVGIG come from the germline V gene (reference sequence). The CDR3 length is 13 residues. CDR3 bases: TGTGCCTGGGCGAGAGGGAGCTCCTACGAGCAGTACTTC. Residues: CAWARGSSYEQYF.

This chain uses TRBV6-1 with TRBJ2-3, with TRBD2 as a possible D gene (5 bases). Germline V gene data show CDR1 as MNHNS and CDR2 as SASEGT. The germline V and J ends were trimmed by 7 bases and 14 bases, with 25 bases remaining between them. This CDR3 is built from 14 residues. CDR3 in amino acids: CASTPGAAVSGSYF. DNA of the CDR3: TGTGCCAGCACTCCCGGTGCAGCGGTCTCCGGGTCGTATTTT.

The chain is built from TRBV7-2 and TRBJ2-7; D is ambiguous. The CDR3 length is 14 residues. Trimming removed 6 bases from V and 1 base from J, with 13 bases in between. Germline assignment: CDR1 SGHTA and CDR2 FQGNSA. As DNA, the CDR3 is TGTGCCAGCAGACCAGACACCTTGTCCTACGAGCAGTACTTC. Translated, it gives CASRPDTLSYEQYF.

The rearrangement uses TRBV11-2 and TRBJ2-7; 8 bases are a match to TRBD1. CDR3 length: 15 amino acids. Germline-derived CDR1 and CDR2 are SGHAT and FQNNGV. Trimming took 1 base from V and 4 from J; bases not matched to a gene: 6. CDR3 in DNA: TGTGCCAGCAGCTTAGGGCCAGGGGGCGAGTACGAGCAGTACTTC. It translates to CASSLGPGGEYEQYF.

The rearrangement joins TRBV7-3 to TRBJ2-2; the match to TRBD1 covers 7 bases. The CDR3 consists of 16 residues. Trimming cost V 1 base and J 0 bases; bases outside gene matches: 2. Germline values: CDR1 SGHTA, CDR2 FQGTGA. The DNA for the CDR3 is TGTGCCAGCAGCTTAATCGACAGGGCGAACACCGGGGAGCTGTTTTTT. Protein product: CASSLIDRANTGELFF. Looking up the rest from reference TRBV7-3 and TRBJ2-2 gives the full variable domain: GAGVSQTPSNKVTEKGKYVELRCDPISGHTALYWYRQSLGQGPEFLIYFQGTGAADDSGLPNDRFFAVRPEGSVSTLKIQRTERGDSAVYLCASSLIDRANTGELFFGEGSRLTVL.

The chain carries TRBV6-6 and TRBJ1-5; 9 bases agree with TRBD1. The CDR3 contains 14 residues. V lost 7 bases, J lost 3 bases, and 4 bases stayed unmatched. Germline loops: CDR1 MNHNY, CDR2 SVGAGI (reference sequence). The CDR3 reads CASKRTGDNQPQHF. In DNA form, the CDR3 reads TGTGCCAGCAAGCGGACAGGGGACAATCAGCCCCAGCATTTT.

V is TRBV7-2 and J is TRBJ2-2, with unresolved D. The CDR3 is made up of 14 amino acids. Trimming cost V 7 bases and J 1 base, with 10 bases left between them. Germline values: CDR1 SGHTA, CDR2 FQGNSA. CDR3 residues: CASKLGGNTGELFF. In DNA, the CDR3 is TGTGCCAGCAAACTCGGCGGGAACACCGGGGAGCTGTTTTTT.

The chain uses TRBV30 and TRBJ2-2, with TRBD2 as a possible D gene (5 bases). The germline V gene has CDR1 GTSNPN and CDR2 SVGIG (reference sequence). Trimming stripped 4 bases from V and 0 bases from J, with 12 bases between. This CDR3 is built from 15 residues. In DNA, the CDR3 is TGTGCCTGGACTGCGATCGGGACGAACACCGGGGAGCTGTTTTTT. As protein: CAWTAIGTNTGELFF.

The chain couples TRBV28 to TRBJ1-1; maybe TRBD1 (6 bases). The ends were cut back, 7 bases at V and 1 base at J, with 16 bases in the middle. The V gene's germline CDR1 is MDHEN and CDR2 SYDVKM. The CDR3 is 15 amino acids. In nucleotides, the CDR3 is TGTGCCAGCACTTTCGCAGGGACACAGAACACTGAAGCTTTCTTT. It yields the protein CASTFAGTQNTEAFF.

The V gene is TRBV28, the J gene TRBJ1-2; D is possibly TRBD1 (5 bases). The CDR3 runs to 13 residues. In germline, CDR1 is MDHEN, CDR2 SYDVKM. Trimming took 6 bases from V and 4 from J, leaving 12 bases between them. CDR3 sequence: CASRRGGTYGYTF. DNA for the CDR3: TGTGCCAGCAGGCGTGGGGGAACCTATGGCTACACCTTC.